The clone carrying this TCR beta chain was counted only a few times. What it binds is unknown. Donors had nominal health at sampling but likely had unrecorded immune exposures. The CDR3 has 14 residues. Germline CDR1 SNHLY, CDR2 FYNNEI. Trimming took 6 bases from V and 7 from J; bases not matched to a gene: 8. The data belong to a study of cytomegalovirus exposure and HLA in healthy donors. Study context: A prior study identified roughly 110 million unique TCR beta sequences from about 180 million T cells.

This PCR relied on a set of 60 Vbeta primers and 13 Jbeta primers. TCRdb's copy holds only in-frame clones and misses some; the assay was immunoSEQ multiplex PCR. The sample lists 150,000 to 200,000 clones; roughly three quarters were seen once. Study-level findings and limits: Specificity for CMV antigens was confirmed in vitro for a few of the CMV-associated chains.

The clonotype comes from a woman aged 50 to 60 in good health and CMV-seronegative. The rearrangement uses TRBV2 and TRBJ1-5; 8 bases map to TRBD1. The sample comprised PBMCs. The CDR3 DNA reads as TGTGCCAGCAGAGACGGACAGGGAAGCCAGCCCCAGCATTTT. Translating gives CASRDGQGSQPQHF.